This T cell receptor beta chain was retrieved from a study of control samples from healthy donors and cancer patients. Repertoires were generated with immunoSEQ multiplex PCR, while TCRdb's copy carries only in-frame clones and drops some. Of approximately 230,000 clones listed, more than 65% are singletons. The germline V and J ends were trimmed by 1 base and 1 base, with 10 bases remaining between them. Germline V gives CDR1 LGHNA, CDR2 YNFKEQ. CDR3 length: 15 amino acids. This clone was recorded once. The V call is TRBV4-2, the J call TRBJ1-1, with unresolved D. Sequencing was done on a sample of PBMCs. The sequence was obtained from a woman in her fifties or sixties with lung cancer. The CDR3 reads CASSQGKGSNTEAFF. CDR3 sequence (DNA): TGTGCCAGCAGCCAAGGAAAGGGTTCGAACACTGAAGCTTTCTTT.